The 14 T cell receptor beta chains in this list originate from one sample, sequenced in a study of T-cell memory formation after mild COVID-19. One entry per CDR3 protein results from TCRdb running MiXCR on the 5' RACE reads. The profile shows 450,000 or so distinct CDR3 sequences, approximately 20% of them singletons. Sequenced: PBMCs or a T cell subset sorted from them (not recorded which). These receptors all come from an adult woman who had mild COVID-19 (a few samples of this study predate the infection). Cell type and time point are not known.

CDR3 bases: TGCGCCAGCAGCTTGTTTGTGAACACTGAAGCTTTCTTT. Encoded protein: CASSLFVNTEAFF. The gene calls are TRBV5-1 and TRBJ1-1; D is uncertain. Germline V gene sequence: CDR1 SGHRS, CDR2 YFSETQ. This CDR3 is built from 13 residues. V was trimmed by 1 base and J by 0 bases, leaving 4 bases between them.

V is TRBV3-1 and J is TRBJ2-6; 7 bases are shared with TRBD1. The ends lost 6 bases at V and 0 bases at J; junction bases unmatched: 14. The length of the CDR3 is 19 residues. CDR1 and CDR2 (germline): LGHDT, YNNKEL (reference sequence). The CDR3 reads CASSPQDSDRVSGANVLTF. CDR3 DNA: TGTGCCAGCAGTCCCCAAGATAGTGACAGGGTCTCTGGGGCCAACGTCCTGACTTTC.

In its sample, this clonotype was seen a few times. The V and J genes are TRBV12-3 or TRBV12-4 and TRBJ2-7; perhaps TRBD2 as D (6 bases). V lost 5 bases to trimming and J lost 4 bases, with 9 bases between them. CDR3 length: 12 residues. Written as DNA, the CDR3 is TGTGCCAGCAGTGCGACTAGTTACGAGCAGTACTTC. Its translation: CASSATSYEQYF.

CDR3 DNA: TGTGCCAGCAGCTTATCGGGACAGGGGGGCCGCGAGCAGTACTTC. Translation gives CASSLSGQGGREQYF. The chain combines TRBV11-3 with TRBJ2-7; 11 bases line up with TRBD1. Losses at the gene ends were 2 bases for V and 6 bases for J; bases not matched to a gene: 6. Germline V gives CDR1 SGHNT, CDR2 YENEEA. The CDR3 contains 15 residues.

This clonotype came up a few times. The rearrangement links TRBV18 to TRBJ2-2; D unclear. CDR1 is KGHSH and CDR2 is LQKENI in the germline V gene. The CDR3 has 14 amino acids. V was trimmed by 2 bases and J by 1 base, leaving 5 bases between them. CDR3 sequence: CASSPNGNTGELFF. DNA of the CDR3: TGTGCCAGCTCACCAAACGGGAACACCGGGGAGCTGTTTTTT.

The V call is TRBV2, the J call TRBJ2-2; D is unresolved. CDR1 SNHLY and CDR2 FYNNEI come from the germline V gene. The CDR3 is made up of 13 amino acids. The V and J ends lost 7 bases and 0 bases respectively, with 6 bases between them. CDR3 residues: CASKETNTGELFF. The DNA of the CDR3 is TGTGCCAGCAAGGAAACGAACACCGGGGAGCTGTTTTTT.

The chain links TRBV7-9 to TRBJ2-7, with TRBD1 matching over 8 bases. This CDR3 has 16 residues. V was pared by 2 bases and J by 2 bases, with 8 bases of the junction left unmatched. CDR1 is SEHNR, CDR2 FQNEAQ, per germline (reference sequence). CDR3: CASSLQGAPLTYEQYF. The DNA of the CDR3 is TGTGCCAGCAGCTTACAGGGGGCGCCCCTTACCTACGAGCAGTACTTC. The full variable domain, completed using reference TRBV7-9 and TRBJ2-7, is DTGVSQNPRHKITKRGQNVTFRCDPISEHNRLYWYRQTLGQGPEFLTYFQNEAQLEKSRLLSDRFSAERPKGSFSTLEIQRTEQGDSAMYLCASSLQGAPLTYEQYFGPGTRLTVT.

This chain connects TRBV7-2 to TRBJ2-5; TRBD1 aligns across 7 bases. Trimming at V came to 3 bases and at J to 2 bases, leaving 6 bases not matched to a gene. This CDR3 is 15 amino acids long. The germline CDR1 and CDR2 sequences are SGHTA and FQGNSA. Written as DNA, the CDR3 is TGTGCCAGCAGCTTTGACCACAGGGGTCAAGAGACCCAGTACTTC. It yields the protein CASSFDHRGQETQYF.

CDR3 in amino acids: CASSPFPLGVEVYNEQFF. In DNA, the CDR3 is TGCGCCAGCAGCCCTTTCCCCCTCGGGGTAGAAGTCTACAATGAGCAGTTCTTC. This chain links TRBV5-1 with TRBJ2-1, with D possibly TRBD2 on 5 matching bases. The CDR3 length is 18 residues. The germline CDR1 and CDR2 sequences are SGHRS and YFSETQ. V shed 4 bases and J shed 3 bases, with 23 bases lying between them.

This clonotype was detected only a few times. The chain links TRBV29-1 to TRBJ2-5; perhaps D is TRBD1 or TRBD2 (5 bases each). Germline CDR1 reads SQVTM; CDR2 reads ANQGSEA. V shed 1 base and J shed 2 bases, with 11 bases lying between them. The CDR3 spans 14 residues. The CDR3 protein is CSVEGAEGQETQYF. CDR3 bases: TGCAGCGTTGAAGGGGCAGAGGGGCAAGAGACCCAGTACTTC.

The chain uses TRBV6-2 or TRBV6-3 and TRBJ2-1, with D unresolved. The V and J ends lost 7 bases and 0 bases respectively, with 16 bases between them. Germline CDR1 MNHEY, CDR2 SVGEGT. The CDR3 sequence is 16 residues long. CDR3 loop: CASTDLSGSSYNEQFF. The CDR3 region has the DNA TGTGCCAGCACCGATCTATCAGGTAGCTCCTACAATGAGCAGTTCTTC.

The sample holds many counts of this clonotype. This chain connects TRBV6-6 to TRBJ1-3, with TRBD1 identical over 7 bases. There are 15 residues in the CDR3. The V gene's germline CDR1 is MNHNY and CDR2 SVGAGI (reference sequence). The V segment lost 6 bases and the J segment 0 bases; nucleotides outside the gene matches: 5. The CDR3 bases are TGTGCCAGCAGAGAAACAGGGGCCTCTGGAAACACCATATATTTT. Encoded protein: CASRETGASGNTIYF.

The chain uses TRBV7-2 and TRBJ2-2, with 10 bases fitting TRBD1. Germline V gene data show CDR1 as SGHTA and CDR2 as FQGNSA. This CDR3 spans 16 amino acids. V shed 2 bases, J shed 5 bases, and the junction held 5 bases outside the gene matches. CDR3 bases: TGTGCCAGCAGCTTATTTGGGGACAGGGGTACCGGGGAGCTGTTTTTT. This encodes CASSLFGDRGTGELFF.

This clonotype was counted between two and nine times. The chain couples TRBV7-6 to TRBJ2-2, with 7 bases matching TRBD2. The CDR3 runs to 16 residues. J gave up 1 base and V 1 base, and 3 bases lay outside the gene matches. Per the germline V gene, CDR1 is SGHVS and CDR2 is FNYEAQ. DNA for the CDR3: TGTGCCAGCAGCTTAGTGGCTAGCGGGAACACCGGGGAGCTGTTTTTT. It codes for CASSLVASGNTGELFF.